This T cell receptor (beta chain) was recovered during a study of Ad26.COV2.S vaccination and SARS-CoV-2 variants. The CDR3 has 15 residues. The V gene's germline CDR1 is MGHRA and CDR2 YSYEKL. The V gene lost 3 bases and the J gene lost 6 bases, with 15 bases spanning the gap. The treatment here: 19 received Ad26.COV2.S at low or high dose, single or two shots; a few received placebo; per-sample allocation not given. Sample collection was performed on day 63 after the first vaccine or placebo injection. Profiling relied on immunoSEQ multiplex PCR, and the TCRdb table lists in-frame clones only, not all of them. This table has fewer than 500,000 clones, approximately 89% appearing once.

This material consisted of peripheral blood, taken in a trial of Ad26.COV2.S vaccine versus placebo. V and J are TRBV4-1 and TRBJ1-5; D gene uncertain. This clonotype was sampled from a person aged 18-60 years who received the Ad26.COV2.S COVID-19 vaccine or a placebo. The CDR3 region is CASSQNVGFGQPQHF. In DNA form, the CDR3 reads TGCGCCAGCAGCCAGAATGTGGGGTTTGGTCAGCCCCAGCATTTT.